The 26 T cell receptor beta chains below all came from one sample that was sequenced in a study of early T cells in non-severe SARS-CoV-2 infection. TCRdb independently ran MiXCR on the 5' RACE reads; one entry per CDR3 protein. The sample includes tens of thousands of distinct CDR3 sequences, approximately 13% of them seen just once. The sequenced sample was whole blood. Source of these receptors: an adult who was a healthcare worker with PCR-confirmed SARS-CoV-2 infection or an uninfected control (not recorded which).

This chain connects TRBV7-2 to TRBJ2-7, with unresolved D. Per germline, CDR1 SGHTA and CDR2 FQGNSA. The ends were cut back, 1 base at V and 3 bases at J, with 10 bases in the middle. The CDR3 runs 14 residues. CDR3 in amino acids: CASSLVQGIYEQYF. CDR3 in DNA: TGTGCCAGCAGCTTAGTTCAAGGGATCTACGAGCAGTACTTC.

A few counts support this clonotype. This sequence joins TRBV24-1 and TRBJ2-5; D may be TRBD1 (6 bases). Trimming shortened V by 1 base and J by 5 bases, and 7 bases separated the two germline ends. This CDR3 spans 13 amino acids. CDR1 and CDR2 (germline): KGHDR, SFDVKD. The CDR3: CATSDFGGETQYF. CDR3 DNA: TGTGCCACCAGTGATTTTGGGGGCGAGACCCAGTACTTC.

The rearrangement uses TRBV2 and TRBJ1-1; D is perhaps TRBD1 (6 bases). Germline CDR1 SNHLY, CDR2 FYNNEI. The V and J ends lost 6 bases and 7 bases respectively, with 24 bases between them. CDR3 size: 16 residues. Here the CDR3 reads CASREYRRQAYLEAFF. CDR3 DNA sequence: TGTGCCAGCAGGGAGTACCGCCGACAGGCCTATCTTGAAGCTTTCTTT.

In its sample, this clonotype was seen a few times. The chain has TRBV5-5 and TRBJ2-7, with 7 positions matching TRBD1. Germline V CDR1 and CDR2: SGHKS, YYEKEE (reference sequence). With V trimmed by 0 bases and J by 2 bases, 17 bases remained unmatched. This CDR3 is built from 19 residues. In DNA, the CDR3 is TGTGCCAGCAGCTTGGCCGGTAGGACAGGCCTTCAAAAAACCTACGAGCAGTACTTC. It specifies CASSLAGRTGLQKTYEQYF.

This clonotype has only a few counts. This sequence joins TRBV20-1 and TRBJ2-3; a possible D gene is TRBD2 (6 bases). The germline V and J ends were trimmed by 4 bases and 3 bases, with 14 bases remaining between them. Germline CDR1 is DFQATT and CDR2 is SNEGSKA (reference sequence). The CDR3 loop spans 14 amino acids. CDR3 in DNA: TGCAGTGCTAAAATCGGGAGCGGGACAGATACGCAGTATTTT. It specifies CSAKIGSGTDTQYF.

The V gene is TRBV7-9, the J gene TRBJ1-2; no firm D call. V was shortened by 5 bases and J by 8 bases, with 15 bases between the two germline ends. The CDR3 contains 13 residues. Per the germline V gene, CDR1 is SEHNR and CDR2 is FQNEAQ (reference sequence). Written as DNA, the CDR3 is TGTGCCAGCAGCCCCCAGGCGGCTGGGGGCTACACCTTC. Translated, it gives CASSPQAAGGYTF.

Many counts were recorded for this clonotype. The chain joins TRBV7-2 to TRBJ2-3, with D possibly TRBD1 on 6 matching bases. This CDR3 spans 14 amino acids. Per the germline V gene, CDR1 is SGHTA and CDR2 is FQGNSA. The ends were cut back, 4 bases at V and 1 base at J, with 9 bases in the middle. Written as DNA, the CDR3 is TGTGCCAGCAGCTCCGAGGGGGGCACAGATACGCAGTATTTT. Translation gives CASSSEGGTDTQYF.

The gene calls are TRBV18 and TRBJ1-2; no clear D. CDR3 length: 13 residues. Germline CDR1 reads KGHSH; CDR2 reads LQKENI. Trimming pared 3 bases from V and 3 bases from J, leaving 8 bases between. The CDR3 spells CASSPSSDYGYTF. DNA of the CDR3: TGTGCCAGCTCACCCAGTTCTGACTATGGCTACACCTTC.

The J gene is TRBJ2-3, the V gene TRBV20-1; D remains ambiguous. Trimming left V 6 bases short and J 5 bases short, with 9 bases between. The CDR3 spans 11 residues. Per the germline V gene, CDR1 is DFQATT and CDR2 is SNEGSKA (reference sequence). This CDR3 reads CSASRQDTQYF. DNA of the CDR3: TGCAGTGCCAGCCGTCAAGATACGCAGTATTTT.

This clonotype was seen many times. The CDR3 sequence: CASSFSGSRTDTQYF. The CDR3 nucleotides read TGTGCCAGCAGCTTTAGCGGGAGTCGCACAGATACGCAGTATTTT. The chain combines TRBV7-2 with TRBJ2-3; 9 nucleotides align to TRBD2. This CDR3 has 15 amino acids. The ends lost 3 bases at V and 1 base at J; junction bases unmatched: 2. Germline V gene lookup returns CDR1 SGHTA and CDR2 FQGNSA.

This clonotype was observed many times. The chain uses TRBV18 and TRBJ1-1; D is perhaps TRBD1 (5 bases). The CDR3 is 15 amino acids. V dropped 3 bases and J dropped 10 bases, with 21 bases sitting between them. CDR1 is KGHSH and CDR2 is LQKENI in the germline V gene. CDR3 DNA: TGTGCCAGCTCACCTTTAGGGGACGGATTGAGCGGAGCTTTCTTT. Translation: CASSPLGDGLSGAFF.

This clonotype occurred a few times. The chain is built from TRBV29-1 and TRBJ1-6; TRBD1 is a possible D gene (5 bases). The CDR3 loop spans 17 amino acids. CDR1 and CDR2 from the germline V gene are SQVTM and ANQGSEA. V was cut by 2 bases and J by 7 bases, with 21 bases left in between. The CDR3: CSVERGDRSRGNSPLHF. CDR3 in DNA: TGCAGCGTTGAACGAGGGGATCGGAGCCGGGGGAATTCACCCCTCCACTTT.

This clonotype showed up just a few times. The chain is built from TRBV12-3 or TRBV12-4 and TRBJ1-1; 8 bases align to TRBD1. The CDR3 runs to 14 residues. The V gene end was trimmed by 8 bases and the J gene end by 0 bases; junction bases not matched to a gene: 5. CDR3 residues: CASGQGNLNTEAFF. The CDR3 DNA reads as TGTGCCAGCGGACAGGGAAACTTGAACACTGAAGCTTTCTTT.

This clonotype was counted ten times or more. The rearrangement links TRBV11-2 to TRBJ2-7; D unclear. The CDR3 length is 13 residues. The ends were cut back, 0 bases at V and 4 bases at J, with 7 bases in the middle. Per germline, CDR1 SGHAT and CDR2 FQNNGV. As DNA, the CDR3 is TGTGCCAGCAGCTTAGATCCGGTATACGAGCAGTACTTC. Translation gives CASSLDPVYEQYF.

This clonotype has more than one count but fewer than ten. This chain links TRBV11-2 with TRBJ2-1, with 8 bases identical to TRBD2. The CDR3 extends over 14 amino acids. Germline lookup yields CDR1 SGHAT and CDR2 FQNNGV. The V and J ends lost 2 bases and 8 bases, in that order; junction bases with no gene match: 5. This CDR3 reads CASSLRLANDEQFF. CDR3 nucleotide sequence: TGTGCCAGCAGCTTACGACTAGCGAACGATGAGCAGTTCTTC.

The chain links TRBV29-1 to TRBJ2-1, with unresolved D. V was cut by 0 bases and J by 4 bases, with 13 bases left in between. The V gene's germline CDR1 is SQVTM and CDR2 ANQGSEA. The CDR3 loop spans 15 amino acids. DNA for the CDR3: TGCAGCGTTGAAGATCCCCGAACCCGATACAATGAGCAGTTCTTC. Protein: CSVEDPRTRYNEQFF.

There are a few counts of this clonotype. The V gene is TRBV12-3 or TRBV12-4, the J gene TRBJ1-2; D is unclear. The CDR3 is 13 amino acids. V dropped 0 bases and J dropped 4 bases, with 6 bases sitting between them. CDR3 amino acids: CASSLAGRYGYTF. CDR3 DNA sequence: TGTGCCAGCAGTTTAGCAGGACGCTATGGCTACACCTTC.

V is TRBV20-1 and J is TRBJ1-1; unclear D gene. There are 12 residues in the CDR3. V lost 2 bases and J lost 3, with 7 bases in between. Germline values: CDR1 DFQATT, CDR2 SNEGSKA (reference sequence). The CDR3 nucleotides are TGCAGTGCTAGAAGGGCTTACACTGAAGCTTTCTTT. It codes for CSARRAYTEAFF.

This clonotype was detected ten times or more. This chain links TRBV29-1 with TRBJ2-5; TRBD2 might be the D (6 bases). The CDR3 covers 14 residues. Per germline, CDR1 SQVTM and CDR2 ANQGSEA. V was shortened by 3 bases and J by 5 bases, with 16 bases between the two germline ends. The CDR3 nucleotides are TGCAGCGTTGATGGTTCGGGGGTTGGGGAGACCCAGTACTTC. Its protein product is CSVDGSGVGETQYF.

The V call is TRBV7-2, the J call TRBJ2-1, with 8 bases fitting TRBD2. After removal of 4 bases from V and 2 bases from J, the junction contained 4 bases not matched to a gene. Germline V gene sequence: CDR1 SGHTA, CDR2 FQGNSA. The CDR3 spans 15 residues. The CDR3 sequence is CASSSGTRAYNEQFF. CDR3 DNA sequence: TGTGCCAGCAGCTCCGGGACTAGAGCCTACAATGAGCAGTTCTTC. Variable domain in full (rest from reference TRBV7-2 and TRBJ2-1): GAGVSQSPSNKVTEKGKDVELRCDPISGHTALYWYRQSLGQGLEFLIYFQGNSAPDKSGLPSDRFSAERTGGSVSTLTIQRTQQEDSAVYLCASSSGTRAYNEQFFGPGTRLTVL.

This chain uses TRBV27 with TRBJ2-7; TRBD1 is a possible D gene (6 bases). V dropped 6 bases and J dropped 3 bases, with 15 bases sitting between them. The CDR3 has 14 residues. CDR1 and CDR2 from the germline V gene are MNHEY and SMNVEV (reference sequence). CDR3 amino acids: CASSPSGHRYEQYF. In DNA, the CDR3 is TGTGCCAGCAGCCCCTCGGGACACCGCTACGAGCAGTACTTC.

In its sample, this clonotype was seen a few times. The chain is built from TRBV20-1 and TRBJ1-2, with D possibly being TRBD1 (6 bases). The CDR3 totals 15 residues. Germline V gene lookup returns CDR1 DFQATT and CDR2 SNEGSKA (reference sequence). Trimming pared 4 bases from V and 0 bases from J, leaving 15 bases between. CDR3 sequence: CSANHPRDTNYGYTF. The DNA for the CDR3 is TGCAGTGCTAACCATCCTAGGGACACTAACTATGGCTACACCTTC.

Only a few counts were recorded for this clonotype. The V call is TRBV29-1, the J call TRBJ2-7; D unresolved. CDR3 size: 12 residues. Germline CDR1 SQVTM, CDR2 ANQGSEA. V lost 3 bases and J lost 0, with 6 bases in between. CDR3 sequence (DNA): TGCAGCGTTGAGGAGAGCTCCTACGAGCAGTACTTC. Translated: CSVEESSYEQYF.

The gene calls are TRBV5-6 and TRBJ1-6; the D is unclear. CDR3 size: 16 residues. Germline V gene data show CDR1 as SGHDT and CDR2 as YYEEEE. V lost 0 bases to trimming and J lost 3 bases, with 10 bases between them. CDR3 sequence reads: CASSLVTGVYNSPLHF. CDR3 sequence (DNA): TGTGCCAGCAGCTTGGTGACGGGAGTCTATAATTCACCCCTCCACTTT.

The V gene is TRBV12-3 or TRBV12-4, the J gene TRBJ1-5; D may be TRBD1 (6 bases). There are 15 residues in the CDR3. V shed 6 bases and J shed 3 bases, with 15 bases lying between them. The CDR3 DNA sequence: TGTGCCAGCAGGTCAGGGGAGGGGGTCAATCAGCCCCAGCATTTT. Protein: CASRSGEGVNQPQHF.

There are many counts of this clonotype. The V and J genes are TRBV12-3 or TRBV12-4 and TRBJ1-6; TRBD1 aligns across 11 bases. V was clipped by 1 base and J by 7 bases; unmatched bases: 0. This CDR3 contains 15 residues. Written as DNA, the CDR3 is TGTGCCAGCAGTTTAGGGGACAGGGGGAATTCACCCCTCCACTTT. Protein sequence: CASSLGDRGNSPLHF.